The T cell receptor beta chain described here comes from a study of OX40 agonist ivuxolimab in advanced cancers. Study-level background: A mean age of around 63 years, range about 23 to 80, was recorded, and over 65% were male.

A word on this clone: Its antigen is unidentified.

The sampling schedule covered blood at baseline, cycle 4 day 1, and cycle 7 day 1. The repertoire was sequenced with immunoSEQ multiplex PCR; TCRdb's copy has only in-frame clones and lacks some. The table has some 75,000 clones, around nine tenths seen once. Study conclusions and caveats: In general, CD8+ T cells held more expanded clones than CD4+ did, on average.

CDR1 is SQVTM and CDR2 is ANQGSEA in the germline V gene. This CDR3 comprises 13 residues. Trimming took 7 bases from V and 0 from J, leaving 12 bases between them. This specimen was CD4+ or CD8+ T cells sorted from blood, taken in a trial of the OX40 agonist ivuxolimab. The TCR was taken from an adult with an advanced solid tumor such as melanoma, head and neck, liver or kidney cancer. V is TRBV29-1 and J is TRBJ1-2; TRBD1 might be the D (5 bases). The CDR3 loop reads CSGGGEANYGYTF. DNA of the CDR3: TGCAGCGGCGGGGGGGAAGCTAACTATGGCTACACCTTC.